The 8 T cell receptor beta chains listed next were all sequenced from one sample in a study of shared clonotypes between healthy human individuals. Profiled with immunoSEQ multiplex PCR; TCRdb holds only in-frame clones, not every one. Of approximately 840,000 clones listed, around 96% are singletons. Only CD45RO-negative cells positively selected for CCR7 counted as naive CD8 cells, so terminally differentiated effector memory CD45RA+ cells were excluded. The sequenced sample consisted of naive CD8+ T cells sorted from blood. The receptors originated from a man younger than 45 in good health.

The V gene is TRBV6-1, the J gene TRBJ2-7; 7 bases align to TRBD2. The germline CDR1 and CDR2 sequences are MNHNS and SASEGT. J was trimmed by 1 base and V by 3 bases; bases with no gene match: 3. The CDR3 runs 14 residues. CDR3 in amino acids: CASSDSGLSYEQYF. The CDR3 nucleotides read TGTGCCAGCAGTGATAGCGGGCTATCCTACGAGCAGTACTTC.

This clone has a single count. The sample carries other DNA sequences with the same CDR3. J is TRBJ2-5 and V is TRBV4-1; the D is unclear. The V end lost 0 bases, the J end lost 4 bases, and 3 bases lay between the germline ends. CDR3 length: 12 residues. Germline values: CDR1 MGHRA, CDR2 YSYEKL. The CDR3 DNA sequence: TGCGCCAGCAGCCAAGAAGGAGAGACCCAGTACTTC. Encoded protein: CASSQEGETQYF.

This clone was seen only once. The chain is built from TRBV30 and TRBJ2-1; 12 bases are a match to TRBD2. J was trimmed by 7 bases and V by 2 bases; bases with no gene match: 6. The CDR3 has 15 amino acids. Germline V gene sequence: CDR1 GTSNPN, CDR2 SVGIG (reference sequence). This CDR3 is CAWSLASGRGNEQFF. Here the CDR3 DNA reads TGTGCCTGGAGTCTGGCTAGCGGGAGGGGAAATGAGCAGTTCTTC.

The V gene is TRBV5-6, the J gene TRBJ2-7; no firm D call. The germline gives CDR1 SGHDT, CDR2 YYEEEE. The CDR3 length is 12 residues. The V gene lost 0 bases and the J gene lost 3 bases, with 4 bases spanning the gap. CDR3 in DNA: TGTGCCAGCAGCTTGGGTATCTACGAGCAGTACTTC. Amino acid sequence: CASSLGIYEQYF.

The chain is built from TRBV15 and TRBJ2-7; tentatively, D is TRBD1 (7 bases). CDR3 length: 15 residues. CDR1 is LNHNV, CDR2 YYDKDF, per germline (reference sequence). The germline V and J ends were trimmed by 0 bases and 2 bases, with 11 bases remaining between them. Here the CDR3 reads CATSREAGQTYEQYF. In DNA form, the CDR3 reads TGTGCCACCAGCAGAGAGGCGGGACAGACCTACGAGCAGTACTTC. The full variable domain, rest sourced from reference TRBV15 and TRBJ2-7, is DAMVIQNPRYQVTQFGKPVTLSCSQTLNHNVMYWYQQKSSQAPKLLFHYYDKDFNNEADTPDNFQSRRPNTSFCFLDIRSPGLGDTAMYLCATSREAGQTYEQYFGPGTRLTVT.

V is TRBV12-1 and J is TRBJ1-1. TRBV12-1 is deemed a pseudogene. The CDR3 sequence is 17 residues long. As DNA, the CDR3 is TGTGCCAGCAGCTTTGATCCCCGGAGAGGTGTACCCACTGAAGCTTTCTTT. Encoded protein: CASSFDPRRGVPTEAFF.

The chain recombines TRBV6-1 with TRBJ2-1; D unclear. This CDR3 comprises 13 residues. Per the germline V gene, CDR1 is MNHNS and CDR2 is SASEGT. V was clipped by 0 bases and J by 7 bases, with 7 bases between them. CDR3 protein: CASSEAPANEQFF. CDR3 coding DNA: TGTGCCAGCAGTGAAGCGCCAGCGAATGAGCAGTTCTTC.

The CDR3 reads CASSLGRTYGYTF. The DNA of the CDR3 is TGTGCCAGCAGCTTAGGGAGAACTTATGGCTACACCTTC. The chain links TRBV11-2 to TRBJ1-2; the D is unclear. The CDR3 totals 13 residues. Germline V gene sequence: CDR1 SGHAT, CDR2 FQNNGV. The V and J ends lost 1 base and 5 bases respectively, with 8 bases between them. Looking up the rest from reference TRBV11-2 and TRBJ1-2 gives the full variable domain: EAGVAQSPRYKIIEKRQSVAFWCNPISGHATLYWYQQILGQGPKLLIQFQNNGVVDDSQLPKDRFSAERLKGVDSTLKIQPAKLEDSAVYLCASSLGRTYGYTFGSGTRLTVV.